This note documents a single T cell receptor beta chain sequence. The data are from a study of T cell repertoires in ileal Crohn's disease. Patients were adults with ileal or ileocolonic Crohn's disease needing resection. Each sample's TCRB immunosequencing used roughly 500 nanograms of biopsy DNA. Assay used: immunoSEQ multiplex PCR; TCRdb lists only in-frame clones, some missing. Of about 7,400 clones listed, roughly 76% were seen once; the top ten hold roughly 4.5%. V was pared by 8 bases and J by 4 bases, with 12 bases between. CDR1 and CDR2 (germline): LNHNV, YYDKDF (reference sequence). The CDR3 runs 13 residues.

The sequencing input was ileal tissue. The chain is built from TRBV15 and TRBJ1-3; TRBD1 is a possible D gene (6 bases). The sequence was obtained from an adult with Crohn's disease. This CDR3 is CATVQGVGNTIYF. The CDR3 DNA sequence: TGTGCCACCGTACAGGGAGTAGGAAACACCATATATTTT.